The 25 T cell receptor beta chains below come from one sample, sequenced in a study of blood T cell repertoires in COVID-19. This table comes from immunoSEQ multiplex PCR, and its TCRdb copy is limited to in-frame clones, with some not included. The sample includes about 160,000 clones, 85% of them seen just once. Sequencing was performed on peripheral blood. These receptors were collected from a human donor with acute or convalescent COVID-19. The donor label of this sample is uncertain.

CDR3 protein: CASSSQGFVRETQYF. DNA for the CDR3: TGTGCCAGTAGCTCACAGGGGTTTGTGCGGGAGACCCAGTACTTC. V usage is TRBV19 and J usage is TRBJ2-5; 7 bases map to TRBD1. The CDR3 sequence is 15 residues long. Unmatched junction bases numbered 12, after V lost 6 bases and J lost 5 bases. CDR1 is LNHDA and CDR2 is SQIVND in the germline V gene (reference sequence).

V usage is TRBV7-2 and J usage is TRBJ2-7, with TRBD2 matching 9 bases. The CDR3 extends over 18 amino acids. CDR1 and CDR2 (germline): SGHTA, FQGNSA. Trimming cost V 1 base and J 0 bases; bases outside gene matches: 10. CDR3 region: CASSLEAGGPTSSYEQYF. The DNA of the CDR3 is TGTGCCAGCAGCTTAGAAGCGGGGGGCCCTACAAGCTCCTACGAGCAGTACTTC.

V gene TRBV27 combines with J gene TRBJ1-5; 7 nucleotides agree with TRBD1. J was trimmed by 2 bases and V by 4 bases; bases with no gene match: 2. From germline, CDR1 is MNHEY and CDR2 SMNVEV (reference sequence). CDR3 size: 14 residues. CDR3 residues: CASSSGGRNQPQHF. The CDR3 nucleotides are TGTGCCAGCAGTTCAGGGGGGCGCAATCAGCCCCAGCATTTT.

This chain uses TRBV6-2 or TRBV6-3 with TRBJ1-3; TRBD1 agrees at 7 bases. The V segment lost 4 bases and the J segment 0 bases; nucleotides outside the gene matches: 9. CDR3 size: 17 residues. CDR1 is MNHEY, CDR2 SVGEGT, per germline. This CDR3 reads CASSSGGGTDSGNTIYF. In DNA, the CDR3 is TGTGCCAGCAGTTCCGGAGGAGGGACAGACTCTGGAAACACCATATATTTT.

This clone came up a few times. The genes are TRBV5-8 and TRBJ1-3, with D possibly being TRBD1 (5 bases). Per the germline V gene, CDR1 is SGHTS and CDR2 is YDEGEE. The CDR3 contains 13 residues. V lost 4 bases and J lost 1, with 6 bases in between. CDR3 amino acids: CASSRGSGNTIYF. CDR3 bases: TGTGCCAGCAGCAGGGGTTCTGGAAACACCATATATTTT.

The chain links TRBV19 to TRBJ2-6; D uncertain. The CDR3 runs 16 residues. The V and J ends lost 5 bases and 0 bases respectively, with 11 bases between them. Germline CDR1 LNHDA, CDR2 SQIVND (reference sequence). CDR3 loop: CASSPLRGSGANVLTF. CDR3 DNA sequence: TGTGCCAGTAGTCCACTTCGTGGCTCTGGGGCCAACGTCCTGACTTTC.

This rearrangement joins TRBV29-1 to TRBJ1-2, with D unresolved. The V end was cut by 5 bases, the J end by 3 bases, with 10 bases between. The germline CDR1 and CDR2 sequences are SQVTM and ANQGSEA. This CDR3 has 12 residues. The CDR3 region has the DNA TGCAGCGTTATCGAGGGTGACTATGGCTACACCTTC. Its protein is CSVIEGDYGYTF.

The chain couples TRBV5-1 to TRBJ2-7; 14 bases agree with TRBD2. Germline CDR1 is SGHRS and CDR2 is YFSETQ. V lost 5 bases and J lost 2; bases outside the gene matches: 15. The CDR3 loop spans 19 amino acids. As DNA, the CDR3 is TGCGCCAGCAGTCAAGCCCCGGGACTAGCGGGGGCCAGTACCTACGAGCAGTACTTC. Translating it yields CASSQAPGLAGASTYEQYF. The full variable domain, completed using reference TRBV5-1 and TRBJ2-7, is KAGVTQTPRYLIKTRGQQVTLSCSPISGHRSVSWYQQTPGQGLQFLFEYFSETQRNKGNFPGRFSGRQFSNSRSEMNVSTLELGDSALYLCASSQAPGLAGASTYEQYFGPGTRLTVT.

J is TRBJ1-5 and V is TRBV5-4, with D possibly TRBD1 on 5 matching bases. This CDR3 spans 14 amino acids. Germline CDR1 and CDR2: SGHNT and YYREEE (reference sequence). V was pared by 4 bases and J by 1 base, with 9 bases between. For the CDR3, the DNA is TGTGCCAGCAGCATTGGGGGGAGCAATCAGCCCCAGCATTTT. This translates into CASSIGGSNQPQHF.

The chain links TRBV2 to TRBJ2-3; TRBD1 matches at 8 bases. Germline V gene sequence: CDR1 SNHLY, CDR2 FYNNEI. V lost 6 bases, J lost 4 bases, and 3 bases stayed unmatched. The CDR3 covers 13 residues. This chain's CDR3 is CASRPTGADTQYF. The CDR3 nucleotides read TGTGCCAGCAGACCGACAGGGGCAGATACGCAGTATTTT.

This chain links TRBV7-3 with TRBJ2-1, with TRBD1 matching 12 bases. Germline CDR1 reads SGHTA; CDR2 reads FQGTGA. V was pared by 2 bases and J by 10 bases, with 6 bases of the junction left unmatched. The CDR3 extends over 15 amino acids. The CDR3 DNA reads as TGTGCCAGCAGCTTAGGGACAGGGGGCGAAAGGGAGCAGTTCTTC. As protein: CASSLGTGGEREQFF.

This CDR3 is CASSLVSTLSYNEQFF. The CDR3 nucleotides read TGTGCCAGCAGCTTAGTGAGTACTCTCTCCTACAATGAGCAGTTCTTC. V gene TRBV7-8 combines with J gene TRBJ2-1; D unclear. The CDR3 has 16 amino acids. Germline V gene sequence: CDR1 SGHVS, CDR2 FQNEAQ. The V end lost 1 base, the J end lost 0 bases, and 10 bases lay between the germline ends.

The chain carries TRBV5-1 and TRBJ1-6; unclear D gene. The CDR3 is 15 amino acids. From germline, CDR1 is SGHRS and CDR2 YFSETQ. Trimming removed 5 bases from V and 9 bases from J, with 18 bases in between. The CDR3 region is CASSSEHRKSSPLHF. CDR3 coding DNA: TGCGCCAGCAGTTCCGAGCACAGAAAATCTTCACCCCTCCACTTT.

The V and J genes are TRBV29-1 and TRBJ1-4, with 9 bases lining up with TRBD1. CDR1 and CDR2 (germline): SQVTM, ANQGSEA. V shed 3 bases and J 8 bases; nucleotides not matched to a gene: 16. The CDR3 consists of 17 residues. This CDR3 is CSVDPPYDRGCWEKLFF. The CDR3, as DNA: TGCAGCGTTGACCCCCCCTATGACAGGGGGTGTTGGGAAAAACTGTTTTTT.

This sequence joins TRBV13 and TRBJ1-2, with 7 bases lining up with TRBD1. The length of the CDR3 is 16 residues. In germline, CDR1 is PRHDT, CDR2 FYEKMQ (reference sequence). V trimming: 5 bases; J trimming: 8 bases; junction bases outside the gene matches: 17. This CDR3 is CASSPPQQGTLVGYTF. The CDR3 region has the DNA TGTGCCAGCAGCCCACCACAACAGGGGACGCTGGTGGGCTACACCTTC. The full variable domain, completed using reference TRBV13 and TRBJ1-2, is AAGVIQSPRHLIKEKRETATLKCYPIPRHDTVYWYQQGPGQDPQFLISFYEKMQSDKGSIPDRFSAQQFSDYHSELNMSSLELGDSALYFCASSPPQQGTLVGYTFGSGTRLTVV.

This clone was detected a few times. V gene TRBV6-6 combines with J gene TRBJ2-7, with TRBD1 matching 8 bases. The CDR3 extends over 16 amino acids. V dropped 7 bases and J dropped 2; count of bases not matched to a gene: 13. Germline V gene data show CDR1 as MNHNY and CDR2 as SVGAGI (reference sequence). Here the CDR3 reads CASNAPVGQGTYEQYF. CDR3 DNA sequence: TGTGCCAGCAACGCGCCGGTTGGACAGGGAACCTACGAGCAGTACTTC.

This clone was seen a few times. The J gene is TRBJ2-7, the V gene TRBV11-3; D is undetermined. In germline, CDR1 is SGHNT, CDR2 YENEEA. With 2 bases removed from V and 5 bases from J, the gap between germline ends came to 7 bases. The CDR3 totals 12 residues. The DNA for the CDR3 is TGTGCCAGCAGCTTACTGGGCGACGAGCAGTACTTC. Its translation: CASSLLGDEQYF.

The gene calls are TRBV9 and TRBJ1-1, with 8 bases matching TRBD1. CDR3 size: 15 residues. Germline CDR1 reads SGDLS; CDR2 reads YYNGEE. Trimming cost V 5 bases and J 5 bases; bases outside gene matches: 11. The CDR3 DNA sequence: TGTGCCAGCAGACCCCAGGACAGGGAGGGTACTGAAGCTTTCTTT. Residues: CASRPQDREGTEAFF.

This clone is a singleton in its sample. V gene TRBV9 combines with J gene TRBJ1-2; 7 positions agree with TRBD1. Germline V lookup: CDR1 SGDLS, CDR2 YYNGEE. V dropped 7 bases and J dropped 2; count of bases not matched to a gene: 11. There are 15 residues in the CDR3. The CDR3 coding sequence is TGTGCCAGCTCTCGGCAAGGGGGCGCAAACTATGGCTACACCTTC. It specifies CASSRQGGANYGYTF.

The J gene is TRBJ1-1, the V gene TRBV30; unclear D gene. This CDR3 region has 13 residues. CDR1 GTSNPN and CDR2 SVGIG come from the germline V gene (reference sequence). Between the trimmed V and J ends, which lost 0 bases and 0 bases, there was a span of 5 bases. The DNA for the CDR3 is TGTGCCTGGAGTGTAGAGATGAACACTGAAGCTTTCTTT. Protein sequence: CAWSVEMNTEAFF.

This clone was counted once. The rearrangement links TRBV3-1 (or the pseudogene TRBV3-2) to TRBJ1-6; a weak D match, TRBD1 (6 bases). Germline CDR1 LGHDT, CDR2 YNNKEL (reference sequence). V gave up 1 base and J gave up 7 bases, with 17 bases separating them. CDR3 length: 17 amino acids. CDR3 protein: CASSQVTGLRGNSPLHF. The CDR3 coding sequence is TGTGCCAGCAGCCAAGTCACAGGGCTAAGAGGGAATTCACCCCTCCACTTT.

CDR3 nucleotides: TGTGCCAGCAGCGTAGAAGGCGGGGGCGTCTACGAGCAGTACTTC. Protein product: CASSVEGGGVYEQYF. The V call is TRBV9, the J call TRBJ2-7; weak D call: TRBD2 (7 bases). CDR1 and CDR2 from the germline V gene are SGDLS and YYNGEE. Trimming stripped 0 bases from V and 3 bases from J, with 13 bases between. There are 15 residues in the CDR3.

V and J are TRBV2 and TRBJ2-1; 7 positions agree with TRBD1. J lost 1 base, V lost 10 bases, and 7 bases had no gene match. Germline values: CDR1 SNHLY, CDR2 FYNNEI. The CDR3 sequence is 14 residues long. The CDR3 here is CANSQDRSYNEQFF. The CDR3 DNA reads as TGTGCCAACTCTCAGGACAGGTCCTACAATGAGCAGTTCTTC.

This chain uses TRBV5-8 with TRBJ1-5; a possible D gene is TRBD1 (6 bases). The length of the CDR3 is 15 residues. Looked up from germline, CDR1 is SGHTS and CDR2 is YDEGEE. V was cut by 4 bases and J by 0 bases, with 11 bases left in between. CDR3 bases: TGTGCCAGCAGCCCCATGGACAGTAGCAATCAGCCCCAGCATTTT. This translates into CASSPMDSSNQPQHF.

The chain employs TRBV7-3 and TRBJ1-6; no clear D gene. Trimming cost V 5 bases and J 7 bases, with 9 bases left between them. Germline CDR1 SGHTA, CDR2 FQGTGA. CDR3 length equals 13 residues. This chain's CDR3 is CASSRTANSPLHF. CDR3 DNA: TGTGCCAGCAGCCGTACAGCAAATTCACCCCTCCACTTT. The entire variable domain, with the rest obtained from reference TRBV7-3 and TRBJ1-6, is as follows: GAGVSQTPSNKVTEKGKYVELRCDPISGHTALYWYRQSLGQGPEFLIYFQGTGAADDSGLPNDRFFAVRPEGSVSTLKIQRTERGDSAVYLCASSRTANSPLHFGNGTRLTVT.